These 28 T cell receptor beta chains were sequenced from one sample in a study of blood T cell repertoires in COVID-19. Repertoires were generated with immunoSEQ multiplex PCR, while TCRdb's copy carries only in-frame clones and drops some. The table includes 200,000 to 300,000 clones, 70% to 90% detected once. Input material: peripheral blood. Receptor source: a human donor in a cohort sampled during active COVID-19.

To note about this clone: An end of the junction differs from the germline gene, which may be a read error. The chain recombines TRBV12-3 or TRBV12-4 with TRBJ2-4, with unresolved D. This CDR3 has 13 amino acids. CDR3 region: CASSFAARNIQYF. The CDR3 DNA follows: TGTGCCAGCAGTTTTGCGGCCAGAAACATTCAGTACTTC.

V gene TRBV11-2 combines with J gene TRBJ1-3; perhaps TRBD1 as D (5 bases). Per the germline V gene, CDR1 is SGHAT and CDR2 is FQNNGV. There are 14 residues in the CDR3. V was cut by 10 bases and J by 0 bases, with 13 bases left in between. CDR3 nucleotide sequence: TGTGCCACTCGTCGGGGGGTCTCTGGAAACACCATATATTTT. Translating it yields CATRRGVSGNTIYF.

The CDR3 DNA reads TGTGCCAGCAGTCTGACTGACGCAACTAATGAAAAACTGTTTTTT. It yields the protein CASSLTDATNEKLFF. The V call is TRBV6-5, the J call TRBJ1-4; D ambiguous. This CDR3 region has 15 residues. Trimming removed 5 bases from V and 0 bases from J, with 10 bases in between. Germline loops: CDR1 MNHEY, CDR2 SVGAGI.

The chain couples TRBV19 to TRBJ2-1, with 8 bases matching TRBD2. Germline CDR1 reads LNHDA; CDR2 reads SQIVND (reference sequence). The V and J ends lost 5 bases and 3 bases, in that order; junction bases with no gene match: 6. The CDR3 consists of 15 residues. DNA of the CDR3: TGTGCCAGTAGTCCCGCAGGGACTAGCTACAATGAGCAGTTCTTC. This translates into CASSPAGTSYNEQFF.

J is TRBJ2-7 and V is TRBV28; 9 positions agree with TRBD1. The CDR3 has 14 residues. V lost 5 bases and J lost 1; bases outside the gene matches: 3. The V gene's germline CDR1 is MDHEN and CDR2 SYDVKM. The CDR3 DNA reads as TGTGCCAGCAGTCCGACAGGGGGTTCCTACGAGCAGTACTTC. It yields the protein CASSPTGGSYEQYF.

This sequence joins TRBV5-1 and TRBJ2-1; 10 nucleotides match TRBD2. Germline loops: CDR1 SGHRS, CDR2 YFSETQ. With V trimmed by 7 bases and J by 9 bases, 16 bases remained unmatched. This CDR3 has 16 amino acids. The CDR3 coding sequence is TGCGCCAGCTCCTCTTCGGGAGCGGGGGGGCCGAGTGAGCAGTTCTTC. The encoded protein is CASSSSGAGGPSEQFF.

V and J are TRBV30 and TRBJ2-7; TRBD1 matches at 7 bases. V lost 2 bases to trimming and J lost 6 bases; unmatched junction nucleotides: 10. Germline lookup yields CDR1 GTSNPN and CDR2 SVGIG (reference sequence). This CDR3 has 14 residues. The CDR3 reads CAWSTGQETSEQYF. In DNA form, the CDR3 reads TGTGCCTGGAGTACTGGACAGGAGACCTCCGAGCAGTACTTC.

The CDR3 protein is CASSQDRRRATQYF. The CDR3 coding sequence is TGCGCCAGCAGCCAAGATCGACGGCGGGCCACTCAGTACTTC. This chain uses TRBV4-1 with TRBJ2-7, with a tentative D call TRBD2 (5 bases). The CDR3 consists of 14 residues. Germline V lookup: CDR1 MGHRA, CDR2 YSYEKL. The V and J ends lost 0 bases and 10 bases respectively, with 16 bases between them.

The chain uses TRBV7-2 and TRBJ1-2; TRBD1 is a possible D gene (6 bases). From germline, CDR1 is SGHTA and CDR2 FQGNSA. The CDR3 consists of 15 residues. Trimming pared 7 bases from V and 0 bases from J, leaving 15 bases between. Here the CDR3 reads CASILGGASNYGYTF. Here the CDR3 DNA reads TGTGCCAGCATCCTCGGGGGGGCCTCTAACTATGGCTACACCTTC. The whole variable domain, remainder taken from reference TRBV7-2 and TRBJ1-2, is GAGVSQSPSNKVTEKGKDVELRCDPISGHTALYWYRQSLGQGLEFLIYFQGNSAPDKSGLPSDRFSAERTGGSVSTLTIQRTQQEDSAVYLCASILGGASNYGYTFGSGTRLTVV.

The CDR3 DNA follows: TGTGCCAGCAGCTCCGGACTAGCGGGACAAGAGACCCAGTACTTC. Its protein product is CASSSGLAGQETQYF. The chain carries TRBV7-3 and TRBJ2-5; 12 nucleotides match TRBD2. V lost 4 bases to trimming and J lost 2 bases; unmatched junction nucleotides: 2. The length of the CDR3 is 15 residues. Germline loops: CDR1 SGHTA, CDR2 FQGTGA.

The chain couples TRBV24-1 to TRBJ2-3, with D possibly TRBD1 on 5 matching bases. Germline loops: CDR1 KGHDR, CDR2 SFDVKD. Trimming pared 1 base from V and 2 bases from J, leaving 18 bases between. The CDR3 sequence is 18 residues long. The CDR3 region is CATSDFKGPNGNTDTQYF. CDR3 coding DNA: TGTGCCACCAGTGATTTCAAGGGGCCCAACGGTAACACAGATACGCAGTATTTT.

This clone occurred a few times. This sequence joins TRBV28 and TRBJ2-2, with D unclear. The V gene lost 10 bases and the J gene lost 6 bases, with 9 bases spanning the gap. CDR1 and CDR2 (germline): MDHEN, SYDVKM. This CDR3 spans 11 amino acids. The CDR3 DNA is TGTGCCATCACCGGGTCCGGGGAGCTGTTTTTT. It is translated as CAITGSGELFF. Drawing the rest from reference TRBV28 and TRBJ2-2, the complete variable domain is DVKVTQSSRYLVKRTGEKVFLECVQDMDHENMFWYRQDPGLGLRLIYFSYDVKMKEKGDIPEGYSVSREKKERFSLILESASTNQTSMYLCAITGSGELFFGEGSRLTVL.

The V call is TRBV2, the J call TRBJ1-5; a possible D gene is TRBD1 (5 bases). This CDR3 is 14 amino acids long. Per the germline V gene, CDR1 is SNHLY and CDR2 is FYNNEI. The V and J ends lost 5 bases and 0 bases respectively, with 8 bases between them. CDR3 loop: CASSRQNSNQPQHF. In DNA, the CDR3 is TGTGCCAGCAGTCGACAGAATAGCAATCAGCCCCAGCATTTT. The complete variable domain, with remaining parts taken from reference TRBV2 and TRBJ1-5, reads EPEVTQTPSHQVTQMGQEVILRCVPISNHLYFYWYRQILGQKVEFLVSFYNNEISEKSEIFDDQFSVERPDGSNFTLKIRSTKLEDSAMYFCASSRQNSNQPQHFGDGTRLSIL.

The chain carries TRBV6-5 and TRBJ2-3; 8 nucleotides align to TRBD2. V trimming: 5 bases; J trimming: 5 bases; junction bases outside the gene matches: 9. The CDR3 consists of 15 residues. The germline CDR1 and CDR2 sequences are MNHEY and SVGAGI. The CDR3 DNA reads as TGTGCCAGCAGTCCCGCACAGACTAGCGAAGATACGCAGTATTTT. Its protein is CASSPAQTSEDTQYF.

The rearrangement uses TRBV6-5 and TRBJ2-3; TRBD2 aligns across 11 bases. Germline assignment: CDR1 MNHEY and CDR2 SVGAGI. J was trimmed by 2 bases and V by 7 bases; bases with no gene match: 5. This CDR3 comprises 15 residues. CDR3 amino acids: CASTETSGATDTQYF. In nucleotides, the CDR3 is TGTGCCAGCACCGAGACTAGCGGGGCCACAGATACGCAGTATTTT.

V gene TRBV27 combines with J gene TRBJ2-2, with 16 bases matching TRBD2. The germline V gene has CDR1 MNHEY and CDR2 SMNVEV (reference sequence). This CDR3 is built from 21 residues. V lost 7 bases, J lost 2 bases, and 16 bases stayed unmatched. For the CDR3, the DNA is TGTGCCAGCACCCCTTCATTTTGGGGACTAGCGGGAGGGCCTAACACCGGGGAGCTGTTTTTT. The encoded protein is CASTPSFWGLAGGPNTGELFF.

The chain couples TRBV21-1 to TRBJ2-7; no DNA check was done on the table's D call, TRBD1. TRBV21-1 is a documented pseudogene. This CDR3 is built from 15 residues. In DNA form, the CDR3 reads TGTGCCAGCAGCCCCCGGGACAGGGGGTGCCACGAGCAGTACTTC. Its translation: CASSPRDRGCHEQYF.

V is TRBV5-4 and J is TRBJ1-1, with TRBD1 matching over 7 bases. CDR1 and CDR2 from the germline V gene are SGHNT and YYREEE (reference sequence). V lost 5 bases, J lost 1 base, and 5 bases stayed unmatched. The CDR3 covers 14 residues. CDR3 protein: CASSFDRANTEAFF. The CDR3 region has the DNA TGTGCCAGCAGTTTTGACAGGGCGAACACTGAAGCTTTCTTT.

This rearrangement joins TRBV6-4 to TRBJ2-5; possibly TRBD2 for D (6 bases). Trimming removed 7 bases at V and 1 base at J, with 16 bases between. From germline, CDR1 is MRHNA and CDR2 SNTAGT. The CDR3 is 15 residues long. The CDR3 DNA follows: TGTGCCAGCAAGAAAACCGCGGGAATCCAAGAGACCCAGTACTTC. Translation: CASKKTAGIQETQYF.

This clone came up once. The chain uses TRBV29-1 and TRBJ1-2, with 8 bases identical to TRBD1. In germline, CDR1 is SQVTM, CDR2 ANQGSEA. CDR3 length: 14 residues. J was trimmed by 3 bases and V by 6 bases; bases with no gene match: 9. The CDR3 nucleotides are TGCAGCGTCCTCTCAGGGGGCGCATACTATGGCTACACCTTC. This encodes CSVLSGGAYYGYTF.

The V and J genes are TRBV6-2 or TRBV6-3 and TRBJ2-7, with 7 positions matching TRBD2. Germline CDR1 MNHEY, CDR2 SVGEGT. CDR3 length: 13 amino acids. With V trimmed by 4 bases and J by 6 bases, 6 bases remained unmatched. The CDR3 nucleotides read TGTGCCAGCAGTTCGGCGGGAGTACGCGAGCAGTACTTC. Its protein product is CASSSAGVREQYF.

This sequence joins TRBV6-2 or TRBV6-3 and TRBJ1-5; D possibly corresponds to TRBD1 (5 bases). Trimming left V 2 bases short and J 2 bases short, with 13 bases between. Germline V CDR1 and CDR2: MNHEY, SVGEGT. The CDR3 consists of 16 residues. The CDR3 DNA reads TGTGCCAGCAGTTACGCGCAGGGTACGGGCAATCAGCCCCAGCATTTT. Its translation is CASSYAQGTGNQPQHF.

The chain employs TRBV3-1 (or the pseudogene TRBV3-2) and TRBJ1-4, with 10 nucleotides matching TRBD1. Looked up from germline, CDR1 is LGHDT and CDR2 is YNNKEL (reference sequence). The CDR3 has 14 amino acids. With 3 bases clipped from V and 8 bases from J, the junction kept 3 bases outside the gene matches. The CDR3 DNA follows: TGTGCCAGCAGCCACACGGACAGGGGGGAAAAACTGTTTTTT. It specifies CASSHTDRGEKLFF.

This chain joins TRBV7-2 and TRBJ2-2; a weak D match, TRBD2 (5 bases). Germline CDR1 reads SGHTA; CDR2 reads FQGNSA. Trimming stripped 5 bases from V and 5 bases from J, with 9 bases between. This CDR3 has 13 amino acids. CDR3 nucleotide sequence: TGTGCCAGCAGCCAGCGGTGGACCGGGGAGCTGTTTTTT. The encoded protein is CASSQRWTGELFF.

J is TRBJ1-3 and V is TRBV6-5; D uncertain. The CDR3 is 16 residues long. Germline V lookup: CDR1 MNHEY, CDR2 SVGAGI. Trimming cost V 2 bases and J 0 bases, with 11 bases left between them. The CDR3 nucleotides are TGTGCCAGCAGTTACACAGTCCTCGGCTCTGGAAACACCATATATTTT. It yields the protein CASSYTVLGSGNTIYF.

The J gene is TRBJ1-6, the V gene TRBV19; maybe TRBD1 (5 bases). V dropped 4 bases and J dropped 5 bases, with 9 bases sitting between them. The CDR3 spans 14 residues. Germline-derived CDR1 and CDR2 are LNHDA and SQIVND (reference sequence). The CDR3 DNA is TGTGCCAGTAGTACCAGGGCGGATAATTCACCCCTCCACTTT. This codes for CASSTRADNSPLHF. Supplemented by reference TRBV19 and TRBJ1-6, the full variable domain reads DGGITQSPKYLFRKEGQNVTLSCEQNLNHDAMYWYRQDPGQGLRLIYYSQIVNDFQKGDIAEGYSVSREKKESFPLTVTSAQKNPTAFYLCASSTRADNSPLHFGNGTRLTVT.

This chain links TRBV7-2 with TRBJ2-3; D is undetermined. The ends were cut back, 4 bases at V and 4 bases at J, with 12 bases in the middle. This CDR3 contains 14 residues. The V gene's germline CDR1 is SGHTA and CDR2 FQGNSA. The DNA for the CDR3 is TGTGCCAGCAGCTCCGTTTCGGTGGCAGATACGCAGTATTTT. Amino acid sequence: CASSSVSVADTQYF.

The chain is built from TRBV3-1 (or the pseudogene TRBV3-2) and TRBJ1-1; D is undetermined. Germline V gene data show CDR1 as LGHDT and CDR2 as YNNKEL (reference sequence). The CDR3 is 14 residues long. The V end was cut by 2 bases, the J end by 4 bases, with 11 bases between. CDR3 nucleotides: TGTGCCAGCAGCCAAAAGAGTACGTTCACTGAAGCTTTCTTT. Its translation is CASSQKSTFTEAFF.